This T cell receptor (beta chain) was sequenced in a study of T-cell reconstitution after alpha-beta-depleted transplantation in children (dated by TCRdb to 2016 to 2017). Background on the whole study: The study quantitatively tracked T-cell immune reconstitution after TCRalphabeta/CD19-depleted allogeneic hematopoietic cell transplantation in children using TCR repertoire profiling.

Remarks on this clonotype: The antigen this receptor binds is unknown. Base qualities are not recorded, but no much larger clone differs from it by a single base.

This sample's treatment or condition label indicates: allogeneic hematopoietic cell transplantation with graft depleted of TCRalphabeta T cells and CD19 B cells. TCRalphabeta/CD19-depleted allogeneic hematopoietic cell grafts were given to the transplant recipients, all of whom were children. Libraries were built with PCR. The listed sequencing device is Illumina HiSeq 2500. TCR library preparation used molecular barcoding, with unique molecular identifiers applied to normalize quantification of the TCRbeta repertoire. Using fastp trimming at Q25 and MiXCR clonotype assembly, TCRdb reanalyzed the public sequencing data and kept in-frame beta chains. Merged by CDR3 protein, the rows form single entries marked with the most common genes and DNA. The sample table lists about 590,000 distinct CDR3 sequences, 10% to 15% of them with a count of one. The top ten clones comprise around 2.2% of the sample.

Study-wide findings and limitations: Hyperexpanded clone frequencies declined over subsequent months; after one year, T-cell counts and TCRbeta diversity were mostly attributed to newly produced T cells. Apparently early alphabetaT-cell count recovery about two months after transplant reportedly relied on only several hundred rapidly expanded clones derived from non-depleted graft cells. In some patients, the high TCRbeta diversity seen at day 60 was put down to recipient T cells and intrathymic progenitors that had survived conditioning.

CDR1 SGDLS and CDR2 YYNGEE are derived from the germline V gene. V is clipped by 3 bases and J by 12 bases, and the sequence between their germline boundaries is 25 bases long. From the cysteine up to the phenylalanine, the CDR3 has a length of 16 residues. Only the CDR3 portion is preserved as DNA: 48 bases, with reading frame beginning at the first base. The specimen comprised PBMCs, mostly from graft donor cells, sampled 360 days after TCRalphabeta/CD19-depleted stem cell transplant. The V and J genes are TRBV9 and TRBJ2-1; the D gene may be TRBD1 or TRBD2, since each aligns over 7 bases. This TCR was sampled from a male patient aged 5 to 17 who had a stem cell transplant for acute myeloid leukemia, so the T cells may come from the graft donor. The encoded CDR3 is CASSEGAGAGEFVQFF. The nucleotides read TGTGCCAGCAGCGAGGGGGCTGGGGCGGGAGAATTTGTGCAGTTCTTC.